This TCR beta chain was retrieved from a study of T cell responses to AZD1222 COVID-19 vaccine. The study's findings and limits: Repertoire sampling was restricted to post-peak T cell response timepoints. Donors in the cohort were predominantly white British and more often female, and clonal diversity was possibly underestimated.

On this clone itself: As yet, its antigen is unknown.

The protocol was immunoSEQ multiplex PCR, while the TCRdb copy is restricted to in-frame clones and leaves out a portion. The repertoire holds tens of thousands of clones, with less than 90% as singletons. The V end was cut by 0 bases, the J end by 0 bases, with 12 bases between. The germline V gene has CDR1 SGHRS and CDR2 YFSETQ. This CDR3 is built from 17 residues. This specimen consisted of peripheral blood, obtained 28 days after the second AZD1222 dose. The V and J genes are TRBV5-1 and TRBJ1-4; D is uncertain. The sequence derives from an adult who received the AZD1222 COVID-19 vaccine. DNA for the CDR3: TGCGCCAGCAGCTTGGGCACGCCACCAGCAACTAATGAAAAACTGTTTTTT. Protein product: CASSLGTPPATNEKLFF.